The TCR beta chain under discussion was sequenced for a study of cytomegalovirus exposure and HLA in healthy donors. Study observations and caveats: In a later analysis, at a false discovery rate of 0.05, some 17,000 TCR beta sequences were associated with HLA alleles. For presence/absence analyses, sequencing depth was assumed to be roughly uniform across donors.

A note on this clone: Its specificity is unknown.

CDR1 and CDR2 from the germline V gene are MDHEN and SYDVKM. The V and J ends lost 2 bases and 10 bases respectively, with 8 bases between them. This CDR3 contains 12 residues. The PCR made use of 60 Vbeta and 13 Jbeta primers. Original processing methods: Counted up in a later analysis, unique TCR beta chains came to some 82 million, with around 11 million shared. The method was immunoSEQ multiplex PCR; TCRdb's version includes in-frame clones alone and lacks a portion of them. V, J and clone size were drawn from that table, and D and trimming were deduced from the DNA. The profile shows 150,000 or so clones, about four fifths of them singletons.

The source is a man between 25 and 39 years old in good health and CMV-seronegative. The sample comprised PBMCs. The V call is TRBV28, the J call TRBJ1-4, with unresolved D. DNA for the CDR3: TGTGCCAGCAGTTTAGGGCGGGGAAAACTGTTTTTT. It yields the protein CASSLGRGKLFF.